Following are 26 T cell receptor beta chains from one sample sequenced in a study of a mutant IDH1 vaccine in newly diagnosed glioma. Time point of the sample: baseline, week 1 (first vaccination visit). The treatment denotes: pre-vaccination baseline after standard-of-care therapy. Only in-frame clones appear in the TCRdb table, and some are missing; sequencing was by immunoSEQ multiplex PCR. The sample lists tens of thousands of clones, 80% to 90% seen once, with 2.9% in the top ten. The starting material was PBMCs, obtained from a glioma patient treated with radiotherapy, temozolomide or both. The receptors were gathered from a man aged 25 to 40 with glioma.

In its sample, this clone was seen once. The chain joins TRBV7-2 to TRBJ1-1; 8 positions match TRBD1. The junction had 11 bases not matched to a gene; V was cut back by 4 bases and J by 4 bases. This CDR3 comprises 16 residues. In germline, CDR1 is SGHTA, CDR2 FQGNSA. CDR3 in amino acids: CASSSRQGPRSTEAFF. The CDR3 nucleotides are TGTGCCAGCAGCTCTCGACAGGGGCCCCGGTCCACTGAAGCTTTCTTT.

This chain joins TRBV5-8 and TRBJ1-3; no definite D call. The CDR3 consists of 15 residues. Trimming took off 5 bases at V and 0 bases at J, with 12 bases between the two ends. Per the germline V gene, CDR1 is SGHTS and CDR2 is YDEGEE. The CDR3 here is CASSRHQTSGNTIYF. DNA for the CDR3: TGTGCCAGCAGTCGACATCAAACCTCTGGAAACACCATATATTTT. Filled out from reference TRBV5-8 and TRBJ1-3, the complete variable domain reads EAGVTQSPTHLIKTRGQQATLRCSPISGHTSVYWYQQALGLGLQFLLWYDEGEERNRGNFPPRFSGRQFPNYSSELNVNALELEDSALYLCASSRHQTSGNTIYFGEGSWLTVV.

V usage is TRBV18 and J usage is TRBJ2-2; D remains unclear. Trimming removed 0 bases from V and 7 bases from J, with 3 bases in between. The CDR3 has 12 residues. Germline loops: CDR1 KGHSH, CDR2 LQKENI. CDR3 sequence reads: CASSPPVGELFF. In nucleotides, the CDR3 is TGTGCCAGCTCACCACCTGTCGGGGAGCTGTTTTTT.

The chain joins TRBV19 to TRBJ2-7; D might be TRBD1 (5 bases). The CDR3 consists of 14 residues. V was cut by 3 bases and J by 2 bases, with 11 bases left in between. Germline V lookup: CDR1 LNHDA, CDR2 SQIVND (reference sequence). CDR3 loop: CASSIFRDTYEQYF. DNA of the CDR3: TGTGCCAGTAGTATCTTCAGGGATACCTACGAGCAGTACTTC.

This clone was seen only once. This chain uses TRBV5-6 with TRBJ2-6; D not certain. The CDR3 is made up of 13 amino acids. The germline gives CDR1 SGHDT, CDR2 YYEEEE. With 1 base removed from V and 1 base from J, the gap between germline ends came to 0 bases. The CDR3 nucleotides read TGTGCCAGCAGCTTGTCTGGGGCCAACGTCCTGACTTTC. Translation: CASSLSGANVLTF.

The chain employs TRBV11-2 and TRBJ1-2; D gene uncertain. Trimming cost V 1 base and J 5 bases, with 5 bases left between them. The CDR3 runs to 12 residues. Germline lookup yields CDR1 SGHAT and CDR2 FQNNGV. The CDR3 coding sequence is TGTGCCAGCAGCTTAGGTTCTTATGGCTACACCTTC. Protein sequence: CASSLGSYGYTF. Full variable domain (rest looked up from reference TRBV11-2 and TRBJ1-2): EAGVAQSPRYKIIEKRQSVAFWCNPISGHATLYWYQQILGQGPKLLIQFQNNGVVDDSQLPKDRFSAERLKGVDSTLKIQPAKLEDSAVYLCASSLGSYGYTFGSGTRLTVV.

The chain joins TRBV19 to TRBJ2-3; D is possibly TRBD2 (5 bases). Trimming left V 5 bases short and J 0 bases short, with 18 bases between. The CDR3 is 17 residues long. Germline lookup yields CDR1 LNHDA and CDR2 SQIVND (reference sequence). The CDR3 spells CASSGEGMVWSTDTQYF. The CDR3 DNA sequence: TGTGCCAGTAGTGGAGAGGGAATGGTTTGGAGCACAGATACGCAGTATTTT.

The rearrangement links TRBV11-2 to TRBJ1-5; D is uncertain. The V end was cut by 1 base, the J end by 3 bases, with 7 bases between. CDR1 and CDR2 from the germline V gene are SGHAT and FQNNGV. This CDR3 spans 14 amino acids. CDR3 bases: TGTGCCAGCAGCTTAGCCAGTACCAATCAGCCCCAGCATTTT. It is translated as CASSLASTNQPQHF.

The rearrangement uses TRBV7-6 and TRBJ2-7; perhaps TRBD1 as D (5 bases). The ends were cut back, 0 bases at V and 7 bases at J, with 16 bases in the middle. CDR3 length equals 15 residues. Per germline, CDR1 SGHVS and CDR2 FNYEAQ. DNA of the CDR3: TGTGCCAGCAGCTTAGCGGGGCAGGGTAGTAAGGAGCAGTACTTC. It is translated as CASSLAGQGSKEQYF.

The chain recombines TRBV7-8 with TRBJ1-6, with a weak D call TRBD1 (5 bases). Germline V gene data show CDR1 as SGHVS and CDR2 as FQNEAQ. The ends were cut back, 4 bases at V and 5 bases at J, with 12 bases in the middle. CDR3 length equals 15 residues. The CDR3 spells CASSSERGNNSPLHF. For the CDR3, the DNA is TGTGCCAGCAGCTCGGAGAGGGGAAATAATTCACCCCTCCACTTT.

This clone was counted a few times. The rearrangement uses TRBV4-2 and TRBJ1-4, with a tentative D call TRBD1 (5 bases). Trimming pared 2 bases from V and 5 bases from J, leaving 18 bases between. The CDR3 covers 17 residues. Germline V gene data show CDR1 as LGHNA and CDR2 as YNFKEQ. The CDR3 DNA sequence: TGTGCCAGCAGCCAATCCCGGGGGGAGGGATCGAATGAAAAACTGTTTTTT. The encoded protein is CASSQSRGEGSNEKLFF.

The rearrangement links TRBV7-9 to TRBJ2-3; 9 bases are a match to TRBD2. The CDR3 covers 15 residues. Germline V gives CDR1 SEHNR, CDR2 FQNEAQ (reference sequence). Losses at the gene ends were 4 bases for V and 5 bases for J; bases not matched to a gene: 7. CDR3: CASSSSGEVQDTQYF. The CDR3 DNA sequence: TGTGCCAGCAGCTCTAGCGGGGAGGTCCAAGATACGCAGTATTTT. The full variable domain, rest sourced from reference TRBV7-9 and TRBJ2-3, is DTGVSQNPRHKITKRGQNVTFRCDPISEHNRLYWYRQTLGQGPEFLTYFQNEAQLEKSRLLSDRFSAERPKGSFSTLEIQRTEQGDSAMYLCASSSSGEVQDTQYFGPGTRLTVL.

J is TRBJ2-3 and V is TRBV14; possibly TRBD2 for D (5 bases). CDR1 and CDR2 from the germline V gene are SGHDN and FVKESK. Trimming removed 3 bases from V and 0 bases from J, with 10 bases in between. This CDR3 comprises 15 residues. DNA of the CDR3: TGTGCCAGCAGCCACTACGGGGTGAGCACAGATACGCAGTATTTT. Translation gives CASSHYGVSTDTQYF.

The chain combines TRBV7-8 with TRBJ1-2; TRBD1 agrees at 8 bases. Germline lookup yields CDR1 SGHVS and CDR2 FQNEAQ. The CDR3 has 15 residues. Losses at the gene ends were 4 bases for V and 5 bases for J; bases not matched to a gene: 9. The CDR3 is CASSSKDRGEYGYTF. The CDR3 DNA follows: TGTGCCAGCAGCTCCAAAGACAGGGGAGAATATGGCTACACCTTC.

The genes are TRBV19 and TRBJ2-7, with D uncertain. Trimming pared 8 bases from V and 0 bases from J, leaving 17 bases between. CDR1 LNHDA and CDR2 SQIVND come from the germline V gene (reference sequence). This CDR3 has 15 residues. CDR3 DNA: TGTGCCAGTGCCGTTACCAGGCGTCCCTCCTACGAGCAGTACTTC. It is translated as CASAVTRRPSYEQYF. Combining the CDR3 with reference TRBV19 and TRBJ2-7 gives the whole variable domain DGGITQSPKYLFRKEGQNVTLSCEQNLNHDAMYWYRQDPGQGLRLIYYSQIVNDFQKGDIAEGYSVSREKKESFPLTVTSAQKNPTAFYLCASAVTRRPSYEQYFGPGTRLTVT.

This chain joins TRBV14 and TRBJ1-1; D remains ambiguous. CDR3 length: 15 residues. Per germline, CDR1 SGHDN and CDR2 FVKESK. Trimming stripped 0 bases from V and 0 bases from J, with 8 bases between. The CDR3 spells CASSQDLHVNTEAFF. The CDR3 nucleotides read TGTGCCAGCAGCCAAGATCTCCATGTGAACACTGAAGCTTTCTTT.

The chain uses TRBV9 and TRBJ1-3, with no clear D. CDR3 length: 13 residues. Germline V CDR1 and CDR2: SGDLS, YYNGEE. Trimming left V 2 bases short and J 8 bases short, with 11 bases between. CDR3 bases: TGTGCCAGCAGCGTGCAGGATGGCTACACCATATATTTT. This codes for CASSVQDGYTIYF.

The rearrangement links TRBV2 to TRBJ1-1; unclear D gene. This CDR3 is built from 15 residues. V was trimmed by 1 base and J by 5 bases, leaving 14 bases between them. From germline, CDR1 is SNHLY and CDR2 FYNNEI. CDR3 DNA sequence: TGTGCCAGCAGTGAAGGGTTTGGGAGGAAGACTGAAGCTTTCTTT. It codes for CASSEGFGRKTEAFF.

This clone was observed a few times. V and J are TRBV2 and TRBJ2-7, with 7 bases lining up with TRBD1. With 7 bases clipped from V and 7 bases from J, the junction kept 16 bases outside the gene matches. Per germline, CDR1 SNHLY and CDR2 FYNNEI. The CDR3 length is 15 residues. CDR3 coding DNA: TGTGCCAGCACCAGGGGACAGACCTTACCGGGGGAGCAGTACTTC. This gives the protein CASTRGQTLPGEQYF.

To note about this clone: The sample carries other DNA sequences with the same CDR3. V and J are TRBV18 and TRBJ2-5, with unresolved D. This CDR3 region has 11 residues. V lost 3 bases and J 4 bases, leaving 3 bases between the germline ends. CDR1 is KGHSH and CDR2 is LQKENI in the germline V gene. CDR3 residues: CASSPGETQYF. The CDR3 DNA follows: TGTGCCAGCTCACCGGGAGAGACCCAGTACTTC.

This sequence joins TRBV28 and TRBJ1-5; no clear D gene. Between the trimmed V and J ends, which lost 5 bases and 4 bases, there was a span of 12 bases. The CDR3 covers 14 residues. Germline assignment: CDR1 MDHEN and CDR2 SYDVKM. Here the CDR3 DNA reads TGTGCCAGCAGTATTTCTCTGAGGAATCAGCCCCAGCATTTT. Residues: CASSISLRNQPQHF.

V is TRBV5-1 and J is TRBJ2-5, with D perhaps TRBD1 or TRBD2 (7 bases each). There are 15 residues in the CDR3. The ends were cut back, 0 bases at V and 3 bases at J, with 12 bases in the middle. The germline CDR1 and CDR2 sequences are SGHRS and YFSETQ. In nucleotides, the CDR3 is TGCGCCAGCAGCTTGGCAGGGGGGAGGGAAGAGACCCAGTACTTC. It translates to CASSLAGGREETQYF.

Remarks on this clone: Additional DNA sequences in this sample encode the identical CDR3. V and J are TRBV21-1 and TRBJ2-7; the table's D call of TRBD1 was not tested on the DNA. TRBV21-1 is a documented pseudogene. CDR3 length: 14 residues. The CDR3 nucleotides are TGTGCCAGCAGCAACCGGGACAGGGCTTACGAGCAGTACTTC. Its protein is CASSNRDRAYEQYF.

The count of this clone is one. The rearrangement links TRBV11-2 to TRBJ2-7; 11 positions agree with TRBD1. V trimming: 5 bases; J trimming: 2 bases; junction bases outside the gene matches: 5. Per germline, CDR1 SGHAT and CDR2 FQNNGV. The CDR3 extends over 15 amino acids. The CDR3 spells CASSQGQGAPYEQYF. CDR3 DNA sequence: TGTGCCAGCAGCCAAGGACAGGGGGCCCCCTACGAGCAGTACTTC. Looking up the rest from reference TRBV11-2 and TRBJ2-7 gives the full variable domain: EAGVAQSPRYKIIEKRQSVAFWCNPISGHATLYWYQQILGQGPKLLIQFQNNGVVDDSQLPKDRFSAERLKGVDSTLKIQPAKLEDSAVYLCASSQGQGAPYEQYFGPGTRLTVT.

The chain combines TRBV20-1 with TRBJ2-5; D not certain. V lost 6 bases to trimming and J lost 5 bases, with 7 bases between them. Germline V CDR1 and CDR2: DFQATT, SNEGSKA (reference sequence). CDR3 length: 10 amino acids. The DNA for the CDR3 is TGCAGTGCCACTTGGGAGACCCAGTACTTC. Translated, it gives CSATWETQYF.

The V and J genes are TRBV2 and TRBJ2-7, with 11 positions matching TRBD1. The V and J ends lost 7 bases and 3 bases, in that order; junction bases with no gene match: 8. The CDR3 sequence is 15 residues long. Germline V CDR1 and CDR2: SNHLY, FYNNEI. The CDR3 here is CASTMGGTGGYEQYF. The CDR3 nucleotides are TGTGCCAGCACCATGGGGGGGACAGGGGGCTACGAGCAGTACTTC.